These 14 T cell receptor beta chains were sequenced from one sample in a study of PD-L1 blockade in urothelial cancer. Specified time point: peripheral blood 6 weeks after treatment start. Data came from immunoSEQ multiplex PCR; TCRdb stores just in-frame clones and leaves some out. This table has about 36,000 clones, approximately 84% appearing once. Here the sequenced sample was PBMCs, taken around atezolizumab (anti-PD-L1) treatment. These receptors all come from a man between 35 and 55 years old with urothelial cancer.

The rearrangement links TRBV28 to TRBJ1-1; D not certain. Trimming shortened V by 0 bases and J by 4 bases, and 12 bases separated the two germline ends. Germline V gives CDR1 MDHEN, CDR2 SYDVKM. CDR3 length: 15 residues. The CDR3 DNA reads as TGTGCCAGCAGTTTATGGAGGCGGAAATTCACTGAAGCTTTCTTT. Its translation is CASSLWRRKFTEAFF.

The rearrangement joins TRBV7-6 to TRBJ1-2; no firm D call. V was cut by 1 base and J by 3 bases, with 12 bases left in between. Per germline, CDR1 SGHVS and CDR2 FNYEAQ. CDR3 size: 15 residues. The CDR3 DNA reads TGTGCCAGCAGCTTAGTCGGGTTTCATCACTATGGCTACACCTTC. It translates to CASSLVGFHHYGYTF.

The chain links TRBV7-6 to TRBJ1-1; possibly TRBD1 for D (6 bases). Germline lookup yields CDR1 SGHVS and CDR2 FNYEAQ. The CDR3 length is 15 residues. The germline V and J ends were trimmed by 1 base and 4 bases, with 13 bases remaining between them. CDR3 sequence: CASSLGGGPSTEAFF. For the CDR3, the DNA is TGTGCCAGCAGCTTAGGGGGGGGCCCCTCCACTGAAGCTTTCTTT.

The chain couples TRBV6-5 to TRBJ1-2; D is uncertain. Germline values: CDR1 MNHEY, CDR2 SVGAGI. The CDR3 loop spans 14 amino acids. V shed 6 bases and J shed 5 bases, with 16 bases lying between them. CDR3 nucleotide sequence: TGTGCCAGCAGCCGCAAGGGAGGACTGTATGGCTACACCTTC. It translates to CASSRKGGLYGYTF.

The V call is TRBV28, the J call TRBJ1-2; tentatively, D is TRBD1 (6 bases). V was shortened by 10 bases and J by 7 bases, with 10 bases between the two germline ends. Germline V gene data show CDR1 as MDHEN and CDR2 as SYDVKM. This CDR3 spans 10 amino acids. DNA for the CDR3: TGTGCCACCCAGACAGGTGGCTACACCTTC. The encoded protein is CATQTGGYTF.

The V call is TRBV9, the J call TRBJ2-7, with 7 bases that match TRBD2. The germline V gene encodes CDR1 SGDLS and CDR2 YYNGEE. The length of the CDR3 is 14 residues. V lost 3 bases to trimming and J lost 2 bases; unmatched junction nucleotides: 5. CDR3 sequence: CASSESGTAYEQYF. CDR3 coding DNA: TGTGCCAGCAGCGAAAGCGGGACCGCCTACGAGCAGTACTTC.

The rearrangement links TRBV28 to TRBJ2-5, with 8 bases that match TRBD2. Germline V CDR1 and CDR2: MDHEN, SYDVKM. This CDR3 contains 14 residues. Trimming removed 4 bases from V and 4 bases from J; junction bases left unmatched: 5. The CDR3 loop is CASSSPLAGETQYF. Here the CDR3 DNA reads TGTGCCAGCAGTTCCCCCCTAGCGGGAGAGACCCAGTACTTC.

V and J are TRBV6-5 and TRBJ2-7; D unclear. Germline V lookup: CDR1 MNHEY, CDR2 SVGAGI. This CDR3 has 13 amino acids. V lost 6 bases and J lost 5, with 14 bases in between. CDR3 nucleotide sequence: TGTGCCAGCAGCCGGTCCCTCCGGGACGAGCAGTACTTC. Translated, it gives CASSRSLRDEQYF.

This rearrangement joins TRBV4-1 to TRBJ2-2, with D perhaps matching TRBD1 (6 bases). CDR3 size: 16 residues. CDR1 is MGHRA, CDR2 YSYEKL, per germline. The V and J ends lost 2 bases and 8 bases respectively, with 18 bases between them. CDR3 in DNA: TGCGCCAGCAGCCAAAGCCTAACAGGGATCAGGGGGGAGCTGTTTTTT. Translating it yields CASSQSLTGIRGELFF.

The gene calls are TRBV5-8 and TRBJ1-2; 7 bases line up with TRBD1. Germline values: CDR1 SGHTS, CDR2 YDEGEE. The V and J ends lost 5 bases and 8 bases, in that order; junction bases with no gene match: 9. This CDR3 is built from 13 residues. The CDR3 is CASSLNRGGGYTF. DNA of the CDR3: TGTGCCAGCAGTTTGAACAGGGGAGGCGGCTACACCTTC.

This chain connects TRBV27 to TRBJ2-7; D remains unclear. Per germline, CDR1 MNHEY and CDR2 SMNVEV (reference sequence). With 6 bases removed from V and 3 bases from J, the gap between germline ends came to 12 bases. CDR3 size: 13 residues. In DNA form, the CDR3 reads TGTGCCAGCAGAAAAAGATCTAGCTACGAGCAGTACTTC. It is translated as CASRKRSSYEQYF.

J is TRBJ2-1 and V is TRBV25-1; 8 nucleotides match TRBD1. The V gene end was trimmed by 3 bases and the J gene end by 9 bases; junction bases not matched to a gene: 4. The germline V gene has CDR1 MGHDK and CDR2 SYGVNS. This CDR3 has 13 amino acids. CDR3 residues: CASSEDRAGEQFF. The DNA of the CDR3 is TGTGCCAGCAGTGAGGACAGGGCCGGTGAGCAGTTCTTC.

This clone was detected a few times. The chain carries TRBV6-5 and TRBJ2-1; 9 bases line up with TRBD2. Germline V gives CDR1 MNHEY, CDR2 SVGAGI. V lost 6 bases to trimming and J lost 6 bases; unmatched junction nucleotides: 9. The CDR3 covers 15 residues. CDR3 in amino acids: CASSSAGGGINEQFF. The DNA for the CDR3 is TGTGCCAGCAGCTCAGCGGGAGGTGGGATCAATGAGCAGTTCTTC.

The CDR3 loop is CASSSQGWYGYTF. CDR3 DNA sequence: TGCGCCAGCAGCTCCCAGGGCTGGTATGGCTACACCTTC. This chain links TRBV5-1 with TRBJ1-2; D may be TRBD1 (5 bases). The germline CDR1 and CDR2 sequences are SGHRS and YFSETQ. This CDR3 has 13 amino acids. V was pared by 3 bases and J by 5 bases, with 11 bases between.